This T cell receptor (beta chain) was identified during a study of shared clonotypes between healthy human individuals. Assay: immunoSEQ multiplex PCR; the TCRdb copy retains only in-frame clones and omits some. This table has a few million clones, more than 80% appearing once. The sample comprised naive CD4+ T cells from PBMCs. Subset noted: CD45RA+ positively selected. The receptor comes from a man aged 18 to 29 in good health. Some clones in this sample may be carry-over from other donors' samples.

This chain's CDR3 is CASSLNPPGETYEQYF. In nucleotides, the CDR3 is TGCGCCAGCAGCTTAAATCCTCCGGGGGAGACCTACGAGCAGTACTTC. V gene TRBV5-1 combines with J gene TRBJ2-7, with a weak D call TRBD2 (6 bases). V lost 2 bases, J lost 2 bases, and 17 bases lay in between. This CDR3 contains 16 residues. Looked up from germline, CDR1 is SGHRS and CDR2 is YFSETQ.